The 28 T cell receptor beta chains below were found in one sample sequenced in a study of quantifying T cell responses using KT2 cells. In the study overall: cDNA was made from DNase-treated RNA using alpha and beta constant primers.

The cDNA 3' end received a ligated oligonucleotide with a UMI. The first PCR ran around 4 cycles with an equimolar RC1.1 and RC1.2 beta primer mix. TCRdb re-analysed the UMI-ligation and nested PCR reads in MiXCR, keeping a single row per CDR3 protein. The table includes tens of thousands of distinct CDR3 sequences, under 7.5% detected once. The material sequenced was PBMCs spiked with cells of the T cell clone KT2. These receptors originate from a human donor.

Many counts were recorded for this clonotype. V is TRBV10-2 and J is TRBJ2-2; unclear D gene. Germline loops: CDR1 WSHSY, CDR2 SAAADI. With 2 bases removed from V and 7 bases from J, the gap between germline ends came to 5 bases. There are 12 residues in the CDR3. The CDR3 sequence is CASSESYGELFF. The CDR3 nucleotides are TGCGCCAGCAGTGAGAGCTACGGGGAGCTGTTTTTT.

J is TRBJ2-1 and V is TRBV2, with a possible D match to TRBD1 (5 bases). Germline V lookup: CDR1 SNHLY, CDR2 FYNNEI. V lost 6 bases and J lost 1, with 16 bases in between. CDR3 length equals 16 residues. DNA of the CDR3: TGTGCCAGCAGGGCGCGAAGGGGTTCGTCCTACAATGAGCAGTTCTTC. Residues: CASRARRGSSYNEQFF.

Relative to its sample, this clonotype is medium-sized. The J gene is TRBJ2-5, the V gene TRBV12-3 or TRBV12-4; D unclear. The V end was cut by 5 bases, the J end by 1 base, with 2 bases between. The CDR3 length is 11 residues. In DNA, the CDR3 is TGTGCCAGCAGTCTCCAAGAGACCCAGTACTTC. This codes for CASSLQETQYF.

This clonotype showed up many times. The chain uses TRBV2 and TRBJ1-1; possible D gene TRBD1, 6 bases. V lost 6 bases and J 4 bases, leaving 12 bases between the germline ends. This CDR3 spans 13 amino acids. Germline V gives CDR1 SNHLY, CDR2 FYNNEI. For the CDR3, the DNA is TGTGCCAGCAGAGGGGGACAATTCACTGAAGCTTTCTTT. This translates into CASRGGQFTEAFF.

This clonotype appeared a few times. The rearrangement joins TRBV29-1 to TRBJ1-2; TRBD1 aligns across 7 bases. Germline assignment: CDR1 SQVTM and CDR2 ANQGSEA. The CDR3 spans 12 residues. V trimming: 6 bases; J trimming: 2 bases; junction bases outside the gene matches: 3. The CDR3 region has the DNA TGCAGCGTGGGGGACAGCAACTATGGCTACACCTTC. Residues: CSVGDSNYGYTF.

Regarding this clonotype: This may come from a read error, since a much larger clone is one base off. This chain uses TRBV20-1 with TRBJ1-5; D call uncertain. V dropped 3 bases and J dropped 0 bases, with 18 bases sitting between them. The CDR3 runs 17 residues. Looked up from germline, CDR1 is DFQATT and CDR2 is SNEGSKA (reference sequence). CDR3 residues: CSASGGSNRYSNQPQHF. Here the CDR3 DNA reads TGCAGTGCTAGTGGTGGCAGTAATCGGTATAGCAATCAGCCCCAGCATTTT.

As to this clonotype: Possible read error: a much larger clone is one base away. The chain recombines TRBV20-1 with TRBJ2-4; 7 nucleotides line up with TRBD2. The V gene's germline CDR1 is DFQATT and CDR2 SNEGSKA (reference sequence). The CDR3 spans 15 residues. The J segment lost 9 bases and the V segment lost 2 bases, leaving 13 bases of the junction unmatched. CDR3 in DNA: TGCAGTGCTAGAACTGGGCAGGGAGGGGAAAGCATTCAGTACTTC. Protein product: CSARTGQGGESIQYF.

About this clonotype itself: A much larger clone lies one base from this, so it may be a read error. The CDR3 DNA reads TGTGCCAGCAGCTATGACTACAAGCAGTACTTC. Translation: CASSYDYKQYF. J is TRBJ2-7 and V is TRBV7-9; tentatively, D is TRBD2 (5 bases). Per the germline V gene, CDR1 is SEHNR and CDR2 is FQNEAQ (reference sequence). The CDR3 is 11 residues long.

This clonotype came up many times. CDR3 nucleotide sequence: TGTGCCAGCAGCTCAACAGGGAACTCTGGAAACACCATATATTTT. Amino acid sequence: CASSSTGNSGNTIYF. V usage is TRBV7-8 and J usage is TRBJ1-3; possible D gene TRBD1, 6 bases. Germline CDR1 SGHVS, CDR2 FQNEAQ. V lost 4 bases, J lost 0 bases, and 10 bases lay in between. The CDR3 has 15 residues.

This clonotype was seen repeatedly, ten times or more. The genes are TRBV29-1 and TRBJ2-2; no clear D. The length of the CDR3 is 11 residues. Germline V gene data show CDR1 as SQVTM and CDR2 as ANQGSEA. Trimming cost V 5 bases and J 6 bases, with 7 bases left between them. CDR3 sequence: CSVYKPGELFF. In nucleotides, the CDR3 is TGCAGCGTTTACAAACCCGGGGAGCTGTTTTTT.

The CDR3 reads CASSTRGGDTQYF. In DNA form, the CDR3 reads TGCGCCAGCAGTACCAGGGGTGGAGATACGCAGTATTTT. The chain employs TRBV5-1 and TRBJ2-3; TRBD1 is a possible D gene (6 bases). Germline CDR1 is SGHRS and CDR2 is YFSETQ. Trimming removed 5 bases at V and 5 bases at J, with 12 bases between. The CDR3 runs 13 residues.

The gene calls are TRBV6-1 and TRBJ1-5; 8 bases line up with TRBD1. Germline CDR1 is MNHNS and CDR2 is SASEGT. Trimming cost V 4 bases and J 2 bases; bases outside gene matches: 4. The CDR3 has 15 amino acids. The CDR3 loop reads CASSVDRGGNQPQHF. DNA of the CDR3: TGTGCCAGCAGTGTAGACAGGGGTGGCAATCAGCCCCAGCATTTT.

In its sample, this clonotype was seen many times. The DNA for the CDR3 is TGTGCCAGCAGCCAGTTATCCGCGGGGGGGGGCAATGAGCAGTTCTTC. Its protein is CASSQLSAGGGNEQFF. V and J are TRBV3-1 and TRBJ2-1, with 9 positions matching TRBD2. The germline V gene has CDR1 LGHDT and CDR2 YNNKEL (reference sequence). Unmatched junction bases numbered 9, after V lost 3 bases and J lost 6 bases. The CDR3 loop spans 16 amino acids.

This clonotype was detected a few times. V gene TRBV2 combines with J gene TRBJ2-7, with 10 positions matching TRBD1. Germline-derived CDR1 and CDR2 are SNHLY and FYNNEI. This CDR3 has 15 amino acids. V was clipped by 8 bases and J by 4 bases; unmatched bases: 11. CDR3 protein: CASSRETGGKYEQYF. The CDR3 DNA reads TGTGCCAGCTCTAGAGAGACAGGGGGCAAATACGAGCAGTACTTC.

The V call is TRBV12-3 or TRBV12-4, the J call TRBJ1-1; unclear D gene. V was clipped by 3 bases and J by 4 bases, with 9 bases between them. The length of the CDR3 is 13 residues. CDR3 bases: TGTGCCAGCAGTTTCTCTGGGAGCACTGAAGCTTTCTTT. Amino acid sequence: CASSFSGSTEAFF.

The genes are TRBV7-9 and TRBJ1-1; D is uncertain. The CDR3 is 15 residues long. Trimming removed 5 bases from V and 4 bases from J, with 17 bases in between. From germline, CDR1 is SEHNR and CDR2 FQNEAQ (reference sequence). CDR3 protein: CASSPKVRVGTEAFF. The CDR3 region has the DNA TGTGCCAGCAGCCCAAAAGTCCGAGTAGGCACTGAAGCTTTCTTT.

The chain uses TRBV7-2 and TRBJ1-2; the D is unclear. V dropped 2 bases and J dropped 0 bases, with 7 bases sitting between them. The CDR3 covers 14 residues. Germline V gene sequence: CDR1 SGHTA, CDR2 FQGNSA. For the CDR3, the DNA is TGTGCCAGCAGCTTAAAGACACCTAACTATGGCTACACCTTC. Translated: CASSLKTPNYGYTF.

This clonotype turned up a few times. The chain uses TRBV12-5 and TRBJ2-7, with TRBD2 identical over 11 bases. Germline V gene data show CDR1 as LGHNT and CDR2 as FRNRAP. V was pared by 9 bases and J by 2 bases, with 3 bases of the junction left unmatched. The CDR3 runs 13 residues. CDR3 sequence: CASLSGGAYEQYF. The CDR3, as DNA: TGTGCTAGCCTTAGCGGGGGGGCCTACGAGCAGTACTTC.

The chain joins TRBV6-2 or TRBV6-3 to TRBJ2-7, with D possibly TRBD2 on 6 matching bases. With 6 bases removed from V and 0 bases from J, the gap between germline ends came to 9 bases. The CDR3 is made up of 13 amino acids. Germline CDR1 MNHEY, CDR2 SVGEGT. CDR3 protein: CASSLAVSYEQYF. In DNA form, the CDR3 reads TGTGCCAGCAGCTTAGCGGTCTCCTACGAGCAGTACTTC.

This chain uses TRBV12-3 or TRBV12-4 with TRBJ2-7; TRBD2 might be the D (5 bases). This CDR3 region has 14 residues. V lost 2 bases to trimming and J lost 0 bases, with 8 bases between them. CDR3 amino acids: CASSLLASSYEQYF. As DNA, the CDR3 is TGTGCCAGCAGTTTACTAGCTTCCTCCTACGAGCAGTACTTC.

In this sample, this clonotype turned up a few times. The genes are TRBV20-1 and TRBJ2-7; 7 nucleotides align to TRBD1. V shed 6 bases and J 3 bases; nucleotides not matched to a gene: 14. This CDR3 is 15 amino acids long. CDR1 and CDR2 from the germline V gene are DFQATT and SNEGSKA (reference sequence). CDR3 nucleotides: TGCAGTGCGGATCGCGTGGGACAGAAAGACTACGAGCAGTACTTC. Its protein product is CSADRVGQKDYEQYF.

There are a few counts of this clonotype. This rearrangement joins TRBV20-1 to TRBJ1-2, with unresolved D. This CDR3 has 13 residues. Germline V CDR1 and CDR2: DFQATT, SNEGSKA (reference sequence). Trimming shortened V by 5 bases and J by 5 bases, and 15 bases separated the two germline ends. CDR3 region: CSAALIGKYGYTF. CDR3 nucleotide sequence: TGCAGTGCTGCCCTGATTGGGAAATATGGCTACACCTTC.

This clonotype has a count of ten or more. The rearrangement uses TRBV7-6 and TRBJ2-2, with D perhaps matching TRBD2 (5 bases). CDR3 size: 13 residues. Germline V gene sequence: CDR1 SGHVS, CDR2 FNYEAQ. V lost 4 bases and J 3 bases, leaving 6 bases between the germline ends. The CDR3, as DNA: TGTGCCAGCAGCTCGGAGGACACCGGGGAGCTGTTTTTT. Its translation: CASSSEDTGELFF.

The chain has TRBV27 and TRBJ2-7, with 7 nucleotides matching TRBD2. Germline lookup yields CDR1 MNHEY and CDR2 SMNVEV (reference sequence). The CDR3 has 15 amino acids. Trimming removed 2 bases from V and 5 bases from J; junction bases left unmatched: 9. CDR3 loop: CASSLLAGARDEQYF. In DNA, the CDR3 is TGTGCCAGCAGTTTACTGGCGGGAGCTCGGGACGAGCAGTACTTC.

This clonotype has a count of ten or more. This chain joins TRBV29-1 and TRBJ1-2; possible D gene TRBD1, 5 bases. This CDR3 is built from 13 residues. Germline V CDR1 and CDR2: SQVTM, ANQGSEA. Between the trimmed V and J ends, which lost 1 base and 8 bases, there was a span of 14 bases. CDR3 DNA sequence: TGCAGCGTTGAAGGTTTGGGGGACTTCGGCTACACCTTC. Protein: CSVEGLGDFGYTF.

This clonotype was picked up a small number of times. V is TRBV5-1 and J is TRBJ2-7; D ambiguous. This CDR3 is built from 13 residues. The germline gives CDR1 SGHRS, CDR2 YFSETQ. Deletions cut 2 bases from V and 3 bases from J, with 9 bases between. Here the CDR3 reads CASSFLQNYEQYF. The CDR3 coding sequence is TGCGCCAGCAGCTTTTTACAGAACTACGAGCAGTACTTC.

This clonotype was seen many times. The chain links TRBV12-3 or TRBV12-4 to TRBJ2-3, with D maybe TRBD2 (5 bases). The CDR3 extends over 16 amino acids. The V gene lost 8 bases and the J gene lost 2 bases, with 20 bases spanning the gap. The CDR3 DNA sequence: TGTGCCAGCCTCCGGGTGGGCGCGGGTTTCACAGATACGCAGTATTTT. This codes for CASLRVGAGFTDTQYF.

To note about this clonotype: This could be a read error, since a much larger clone is one nucleotide away. Here the CDR3 reads CASSVSTRGTEAFF. Written as DNA, the CDR3 is TGTGCCAGCAGCGTCTCGACAAGGGGCACTGAAGCTTTCTTT. The gene calls are TRBV9 and TRBJ1-1; TRBD1 is a possible D gene (5 bases). This CDR3 has 14 amino acids. The V end lost 2 bases, the J end lost 4 bases, and 12 bases lay between the germline ends. Germline V gene lookup returns CDR1 SGDLS and CDR2 YYNGEE.